This record concerns one T cell receptor beta chain sequence. Its antigen is unknown. The CDR3 contains 16 residues, cysteine and phenylalanine counted. No coding sequence is recorded. In the germline V gene (reference sequence), CDR1 corresponds to SGHNT and CDR2 to YYREEE. Per sample, roughly 240 ng of peripheral blood genomic DNA, 35,000 to 45,000 genome equivalents, was used for TRB amplification. TRB rearrangements were amplified by multiplex PCR using a touch-down protocol with TRB-A and TRB-B primer pools mixed in one tube. Illumina adapters and sample indices were added to the amplicons through two consecutive PCR reactions using Phusion HS II polymerase. Amplicons were gel-purified with the NucleoSpin Gel and PCR Clean-up kit, then quantified by Qubit and quality-checked on an Agilent 2100 Bioanalyzer. Sequencing of the libraries was done on an Illumina MiSeq with 600-cycle, single-indexed, paired-end runs. The original pipeline was this. Alignment and assembly of TRB reads were performed with MiXCR version 2.1.12 and the default MiXCR reference library. A clone was defined by each unique CDR3 nucleotide sequence, and the analysis included only productive sequences supported by at least two reads. Alpha-parameterized diversity profiles (alpha 0 to 5), including the Shannon (alpha 1) and Simpson (alpha 2) indices, were computed with an R script to assess repertoire diversity. The tcR package was used to compute combinatorial TRB VJ usage, which was then compared between cohorts by principal component analysis with ade4. GLIPH was used to cluster TCRbeta CDR3s in pairs of cohorts matched for age and read depth, and a Wilcoxon test was used to compare cluster frequencies. The reads went through TCRdb reprocessing, and each CDR3 protein sequence gets one entry with no DNA. In this record, the V and J calls reflect TCRdb's handling and not the investigators' own analysis. The table for this sample shows nearly 15,000 distinct CDR3 sequences. The ten largest make up approximately 3.8% of the sample.

The sample comes from a study of T cell clusters in autoimmune cytopenias (dated by TCRdb to the late 2010s). Some background on the complete study: A mean age of approximately 54 years and a median age of around 60 years were recorded for the healthy donor controls, of whom 22 of 43 were female. For primary cytopenia, the controls were 25 age-matched healthy donors, and for secondary cytopenia, the controls were around 14 age-matched CLL patients. Per sample, TRB sequencing gave a median depth of around 55,000 reads and a median of roughly 2,500 distinct TRB clonotypes. Alongside healthy, CLL and autoimmune hepatitis controls, autoimmune cytopenia patients had their peripheral blood TRB and IGH repertoires sequenced at active disease and again during treatment follow-up. The comparison group for autoimmune hepatitis repertoires was some 22 healthy donors matched for age and sex. The goal of the study was to find out whether patients with autoimmune cytopenia have a disease-specific immune repertoire signature that could be used as a blood-based biomarker.

The study at large found these results: The T cell clusters were only ever defined in silico, so experimental validation of their functional role was still needed. GLIPH results suggested that primary autoimmune cytopenia patients were missing physiological T cell clusters, with 51 clusters found only in healthy donors compared with about 16 found only in patients. The TRB repertoire shifts, including less even repertoires in secondary cytopenia and CLL, mostly reflected lymphoma bias and not autoimmunity. In the comparison of secondary cytopenia with CLL, no cluster-lack signature showed up, apparently because the dominant lymphoma-associated repertoire masked the signature. Healthy donors had almost three times as many exclusive TRB clusters as active autoimmune hepatitis patients, a finding consistent with an autoimmunity-wide signature.

These sequences were also reported in another study, on T cell repertoires in aging, cancer and after chemotherapy. Per that second paper: Donors were distributed across six age groups ranging from 30 or younger to 70 or older, with at least three individuals included per group. Healthy donor control TCR repertoires were recorded over several months to years and showed clear clonal overlap across re-sampling. Some 9 million TCR reads were contained in the full dataset. Significantly lower blood TCR diversity and higher clonality were observed in untreated patients with hematological or solid cancers than in age-matched healthy donors. In healthy donors, the decline in TCR diversity with age was mainly due to loss of richness, whereas in cancer patients loss of evenness also played a role. An increase in median generation probability over the chemotherapy interval was observed in both cancer cohorts, suggesting that the repertoire was reconstituted through rebound thymic output. According to the authors, the repertoire data do not permit conclusions about immunological memory after chemotherapy. To look at immunoaging and at how T cells reconstitute after chemotherapy, the study profiled TCR beta repertoires in peripheral blood from both healthy donors and cancer patients. A cohort of more than 200 cancer patients (roughly 94 with hematological and approximately 120 with solid cancers) was assembled, and approximately 99 healthy donors were included as a reference group. Processing of the TRB sequences was carried out with MiXCR versions 2.12 and 3.0.5. Shannon diversity, evenness, clonality (one minus evenness), and alpha-parameterized diversity profiles from alpha 0 to 5 were included as repertoire metrics. The IGoR algorithm was used to calculate generation probabilities for clones in the paired samples taken before and after chemotherapy.

This receptor was obtained from a human donor in good health. The sequenced sample consisted of peripheral blood. The rearrangement joined TRBV5-4 to TRBJ1-4; TCRdb returns TRBD1, unconfirmable since there is no DNA. The CDR3 protein sequence reads: CASSLGGTPYNEKLFF.